The clone carrying this T cell receptor (beta chain) came up once. What it binds is unknown. Both 60 Vbeta primers and 13 Jbeta primers went into the PCR. Study processing details: A later analysis counted around 74 million unique TCR beta chains, around 10 million shared. TCRdb keeps only in-frame clones here, not all; method: immunoSEQ multiplex PCR. From that table come the V and J calls and clone size; the DNA was used to work out D and trimming. This table has approximately 70,000 clones, roughly 80% appearing once. The CDR3 extends over 15 amino acids. The ends lost 5 bases at V and 0 bases at J; junction bases unmatched: 5. The germline CDR1 and CDR2 sequences are SNHLY and FYNNEI. The data originate from a study of cytomegalovirus exposure and HLA in healthy donors. General study points: Rates of TCR association differed by HLA locus in a later analysis, with DRB1 highest and HLA-C lowest. Later analysis identified a missense DCLRE1C variant that was linked to TCR beta V- and J-gene trimming.

Sequenced material: PBMCs. This TCR was sampled from a woman in her 30s in good health and CMV-seronegative. V is TRBV2 and J is TRBJ2-3, with 7 nucleotides matching TRBD1. The CDR3, as DNA: TGTGCCAGCAGTTACAGGGGCTTGAGCACAGATACGCAGTATTTT. Its protein product is CASSYRGLSTDTQYF.